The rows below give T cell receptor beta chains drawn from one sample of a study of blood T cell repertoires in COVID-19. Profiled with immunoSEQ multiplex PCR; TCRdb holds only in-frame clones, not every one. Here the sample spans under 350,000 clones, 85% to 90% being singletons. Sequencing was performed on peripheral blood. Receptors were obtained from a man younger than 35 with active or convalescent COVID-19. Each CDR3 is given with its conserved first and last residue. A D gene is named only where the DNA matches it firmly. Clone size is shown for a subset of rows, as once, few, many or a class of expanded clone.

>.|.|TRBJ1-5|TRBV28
TGTGCCATTAGAGACACCACGGCCCAGCATTTT
CAIRDTTAQHF
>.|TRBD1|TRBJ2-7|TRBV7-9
TGTGCCAGCAGCGAGTACCGGGGACAGTCTAGCGAGCAGTACTTC
CASSEYRGQSSEQYF
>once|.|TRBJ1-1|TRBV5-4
TGTGCCACTAGTCCGGGGGGCATGCTGGTGAACACTGAAGCTTTCTTT
CATSPGGMLVNTEAFF
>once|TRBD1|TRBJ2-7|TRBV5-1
TGCGCCAGCAGCTCGGGACAGCCCAGCTCCTACGAGCAGTACTTC
CASSSGQPSSYEQYF
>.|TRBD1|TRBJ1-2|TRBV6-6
TGTGCCAGCAGTTACTCGTCAGGGGGAGATGGCTACACCTTC
CASSYSSGGDGYTF
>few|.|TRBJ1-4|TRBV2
TGTGCCAGCAGTGAATTGGGGAGAGAAACTAATGAAAAACTGTTTTTT
CASSELGRETNEKLFF
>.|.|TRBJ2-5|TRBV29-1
TGCAGCGTTGAAGATCTCACAGACCAAGAGACCCAGTACTTC
CSVEDLTDQETQYF
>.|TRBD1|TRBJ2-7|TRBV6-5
TGTGCCAGCAAACCGGGACAGGCCCAAGAGGAGCAGTACTTC
CASKPGQAQEEQYF
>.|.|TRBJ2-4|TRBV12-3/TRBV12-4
TGTGCCAGCAGCGGGGAAACTCAAAACATTCAGTACTTC
CASSGETQNIQYF
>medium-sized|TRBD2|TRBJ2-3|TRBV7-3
TGTGCCAGCAGCTTAGGCTCGTCTAGCGGAGATACGCAGTATTTT
CASSLGSSSGDTQYF
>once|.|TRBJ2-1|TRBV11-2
TGTGCCAGCAGCTTCGGAATCCACATAGCGAATGAGCAGTTCTTC
CASSFGIHIANEQFF
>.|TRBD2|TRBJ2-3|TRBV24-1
TGTGCCACCAGTGATCGGACTAGCGCAGATACGCAGTATTTT
CATSDRTSADTQYF
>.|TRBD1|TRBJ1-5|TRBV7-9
TGTGCCAGCAGCTGGACAGGTAATCAGCCCCAGCATTTT
CASSWTGNQPQHF
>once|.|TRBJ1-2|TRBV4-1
TGCGCCAGCAGCAAACCGGGACAACAGGTCGAAGGCTACACCTTC
CASSKPGQQVEGYTF
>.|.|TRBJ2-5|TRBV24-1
TGTGCCACCAGTGACTTACAGGGCCCAGAGACCCAGTACTTC
CATSDLQGPETQYF
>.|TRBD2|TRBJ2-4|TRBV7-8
TGTGCCAGCAGCTTAGGCGGGAGGGAAAACATTCAGTACTTC
CASSLGGRENIQYF
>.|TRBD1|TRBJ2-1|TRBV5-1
TGCGCCAGCAAGTTTTCCGGGGACAGGGTGCGGGGTGAGCAGTTCTTC
CASKFSGDRVRGEQFF
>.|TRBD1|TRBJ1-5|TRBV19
TGTGCCAGTAGACCCCAACAGGGGCCCGATCAGCCCCAGCATTTT
CASRPQQGPDQPQHF
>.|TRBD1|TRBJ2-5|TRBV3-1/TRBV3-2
TGTGCCAGCAGCCGCAGGGGACAGGGTGAAGAGACCCAGTACTTC
CASSRRGQGEETQYF
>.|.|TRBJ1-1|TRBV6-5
TGTGCCAGCAGTCTACAGGATTATCGCACTGAAGCTTTCTTT
CASSLQDYRTEAFF
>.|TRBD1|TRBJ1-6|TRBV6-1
TGTGCCAGCAGTGAAGAACAGGGGCCCGCCGCATCGCACTTT
CASSEEQGPAASHF
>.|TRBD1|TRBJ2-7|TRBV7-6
TGTGCCAGCAGCACCTCATACCGGGACAGCTCCTACGAGCAGTACTTC
CASSTSYRDSSYEQYF
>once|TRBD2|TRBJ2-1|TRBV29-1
TGCAGCGTTTCCAAGCGACTAGCGGACAATGAGCAGTTCTTC
CSVSKRLADNEQFF
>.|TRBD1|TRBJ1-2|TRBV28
TGTGCCAGTTCTACCGGACAGGCGGGCAAGGATGGCTACACCTTC
CASSTGQAGKDGYTF
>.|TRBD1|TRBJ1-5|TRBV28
TGTGCCAGCAGCAAAACGGGACAGGGGGCGGGTCAGCCCCAGCATTTT
CASSKTGQGAGQPQHF
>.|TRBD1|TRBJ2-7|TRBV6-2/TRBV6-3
TGTGCCAGCAGTTACCTCGGGACAGGGATCGAGCAGTACTTC
CASSYLGTGIEQYF
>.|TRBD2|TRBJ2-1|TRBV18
TGTGCCAGCTCACCCTTAAGAGCGGGAGGGGCTGAGCAGTTCTTC
CASSPLRAGGAEQFF
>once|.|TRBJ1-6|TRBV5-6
TGTGCCAGCAGTCCACCAGGGATGGGGTATAATTCACCCCTCCACTTT
CASSPPGMGYNSPLHF
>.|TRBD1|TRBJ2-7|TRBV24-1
TGTGCCACCAGCAAGTCTACCTCCGGGACAGGGTCCTCCGAGCAGTACTTC
CATSKSTSGTGSSEQYF
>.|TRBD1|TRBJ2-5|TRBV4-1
TGCGCCAGCAGCCAGACAACACAGGGGGGTGCGACCCAGTACTTC
CASSQTTQGGATQYF
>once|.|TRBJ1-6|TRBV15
TGTGCCACCAGCCCAGGGGACCGCGATTTATCACCCCTCCACTTT
CATSPGDRDLSPLHF
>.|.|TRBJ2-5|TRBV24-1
TGTGCCACCAGTGATTCATCCGGTTTCGAGACCCAGTACTTC
CATSDSSGFETQYF
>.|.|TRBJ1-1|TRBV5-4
TGTGCCAGCAGCCGTTACCGGGGGACTGAAGCTTTCTTT
CASSRYRGTEAFF
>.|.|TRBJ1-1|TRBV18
TGTGCCAGCTCAGGGGGAGGCACTGAAGCTTTCTTT
CASSGGGTEAFF
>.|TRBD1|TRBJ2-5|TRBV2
TGTGCCAGCAGTGAAAACAGGGGAGAGACCCAGTACTTC
CASSENRGETQYF
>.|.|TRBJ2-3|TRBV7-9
TGTGCCAGCAGCACCGAGGCGGCGGGGTTGGGCACAGATACGCAGTATTTT
CASSTEAAGLGTDTQYF
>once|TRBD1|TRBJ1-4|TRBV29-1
TGCAGCGCGGGACAGGGTGACGAAAAACTGTTTTTT
CSAGQGDEKLFF
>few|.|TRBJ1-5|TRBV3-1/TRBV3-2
TGTGCCAGCAGCCATAGGGGTGGCAATCAGCCCCAGCATTTT
CASSHRGGNQPQHF
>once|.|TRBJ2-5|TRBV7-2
TGTGCCAGCAGCTTGCAACGAGGGGAGACCCAGTACTTC
CASSLQRGETQYF
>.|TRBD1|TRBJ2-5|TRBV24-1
TGTGCCACCAGCGACAGGGGCGAGACCCAGTACTTC
CATSDRGETQYF
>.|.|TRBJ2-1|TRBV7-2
TGTGCCAGCAGCTTTCCGGGACACACCAATGAGCAGTTCTTC
CASSFPGHTNEQFF
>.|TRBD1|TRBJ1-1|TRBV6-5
TGTGCCAGCAGTCGCCGACAGGGTCAGCCTGAAGCTTTCTTT
CASSRRQGQPEAFF
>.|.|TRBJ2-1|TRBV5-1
TGCGCCAGCAGCCCCCAACAGGGAATGAGGAATGAGCAGTTCTTC
CASSPQQGMRNEQFF
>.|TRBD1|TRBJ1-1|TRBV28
TGTGCCAGCAGTTTGACAGGGAGGAACACTGAAGCTTTCTTT
CASSLTGRNTEAFF
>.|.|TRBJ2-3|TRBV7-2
TGTGCCAGCAGCCAGGGGAGAACGGAGACGCAGTATTTT
CASSQGRTETQYF
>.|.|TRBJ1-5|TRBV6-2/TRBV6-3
TGTGCCAGCAGTTACGCCGGCCAGGGCGGTCAGCCCCAGCATTTT
CASSYAGQGGQPQHF
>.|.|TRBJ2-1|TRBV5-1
TGCGCCAGCAGCTATGGGAGTCCGGGTGACAATGAGCAGTTCTTC
CASSYGSPGDNEQFF
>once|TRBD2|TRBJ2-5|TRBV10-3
TGTGCCATCAGTGTAGCGGGCGAGACCCAGTACTTC
CAISVAGETQYF
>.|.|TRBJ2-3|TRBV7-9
TGTGCCAGCAGCTTAAAGGGGGCAGATACGCAGTATTTT
CASSLKGADTQYF
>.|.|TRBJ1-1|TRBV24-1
TGTGCCACCAGTGCCCCAGGTTTAAGGATGTGGACTGAAGCTTTCTTT
CATSAPGLRMWTEAFF
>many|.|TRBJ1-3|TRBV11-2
TGTGCCAGCACCCGGGGGTCCCCCGCTGGAAACACCATATATTTT
CASTRGSPAGNTIYF
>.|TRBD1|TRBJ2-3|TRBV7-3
TGTGCCAGCAGCCGACAGGGGGGGAGGACAGATACGCAGTATTTT
CASSRQGGRTDTQYF
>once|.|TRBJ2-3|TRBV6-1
TGTGCCAGCAGTGAAGGTTTTTTGAGGGCCACGCAGTATTTT
CASSEGFLRATQYF
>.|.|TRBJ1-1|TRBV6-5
TGTGCCAGCAGTTACTCGTTAGCGAACACTGAAGCTTTCTTT
CASSYSLANTEAFF
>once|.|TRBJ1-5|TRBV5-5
TGTGCCAGCAGCTTCGGGTGGGGGGGTCAGCCCCAGCATTTT
CASSFGWGGQPQHF
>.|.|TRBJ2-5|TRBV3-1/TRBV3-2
TGTGCCAGCGCAAGGGGCAGGGCAGAGACCCAGTACTTC
CASARGRAETQYF
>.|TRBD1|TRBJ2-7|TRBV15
TGTGCCACCAGCAGTAAGACAGGGTACGAGCAGTACTTC
CATSSKTGYEQYF